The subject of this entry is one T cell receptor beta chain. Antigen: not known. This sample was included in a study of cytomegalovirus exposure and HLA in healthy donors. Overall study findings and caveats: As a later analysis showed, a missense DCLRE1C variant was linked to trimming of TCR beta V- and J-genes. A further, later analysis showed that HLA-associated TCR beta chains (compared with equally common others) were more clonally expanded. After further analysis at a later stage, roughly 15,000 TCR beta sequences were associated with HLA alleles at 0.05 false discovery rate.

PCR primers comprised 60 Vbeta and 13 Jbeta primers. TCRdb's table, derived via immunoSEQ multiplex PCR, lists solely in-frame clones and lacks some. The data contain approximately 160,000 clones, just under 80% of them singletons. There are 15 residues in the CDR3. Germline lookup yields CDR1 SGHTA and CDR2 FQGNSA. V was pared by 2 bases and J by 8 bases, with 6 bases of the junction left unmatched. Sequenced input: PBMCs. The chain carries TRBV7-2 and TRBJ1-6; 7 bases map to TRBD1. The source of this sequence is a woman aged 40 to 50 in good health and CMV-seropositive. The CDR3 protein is CASSLSAQGYSPLHF. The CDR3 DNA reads TGTGCCAGCAGCTTAAGTGCACAGGGGTATTCACCCCTCCACTTT.